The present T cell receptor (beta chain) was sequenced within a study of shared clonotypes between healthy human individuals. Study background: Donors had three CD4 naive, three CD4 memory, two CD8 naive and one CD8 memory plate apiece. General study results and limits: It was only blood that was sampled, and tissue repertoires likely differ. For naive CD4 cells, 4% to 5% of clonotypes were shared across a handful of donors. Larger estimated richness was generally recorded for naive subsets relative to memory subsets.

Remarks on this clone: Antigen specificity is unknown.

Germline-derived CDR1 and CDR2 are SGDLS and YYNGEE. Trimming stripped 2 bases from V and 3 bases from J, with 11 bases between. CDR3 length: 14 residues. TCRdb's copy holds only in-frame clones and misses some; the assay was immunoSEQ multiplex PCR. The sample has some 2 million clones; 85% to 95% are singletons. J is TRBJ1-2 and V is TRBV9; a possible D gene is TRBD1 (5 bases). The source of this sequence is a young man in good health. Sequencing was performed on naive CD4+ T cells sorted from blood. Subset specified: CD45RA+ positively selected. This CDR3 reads CASSVTPGDYGYTF. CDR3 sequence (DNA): TGTGCCAGCAGCGTTACCCCGGGGGACTATGGCTACACCTTC.